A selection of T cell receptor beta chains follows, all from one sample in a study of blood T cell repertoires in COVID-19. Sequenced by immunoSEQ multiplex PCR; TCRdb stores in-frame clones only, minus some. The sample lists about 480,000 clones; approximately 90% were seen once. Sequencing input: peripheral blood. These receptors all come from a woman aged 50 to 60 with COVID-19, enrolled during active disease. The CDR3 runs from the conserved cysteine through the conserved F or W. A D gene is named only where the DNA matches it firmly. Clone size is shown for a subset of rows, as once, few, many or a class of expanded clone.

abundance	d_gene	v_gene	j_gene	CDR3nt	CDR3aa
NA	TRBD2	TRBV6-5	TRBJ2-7	TGTGCCAGCAGTCGACTAGCGGGGCAATCCTACGAGCAGTACTTC	CASSRLAGQSYEQYF
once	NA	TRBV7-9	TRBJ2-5	TGTGCCAGCAGCTCGAGATGGTCCCAGTACTTC	CASSSRWSQYF
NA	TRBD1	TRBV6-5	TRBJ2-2	TGTGCCAGCATGGACAGGGACAACGGGGAGCTGTTTTTT	CASMDRDNGELFF
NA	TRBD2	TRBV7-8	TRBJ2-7	TGTGCCAGCAGCTTAATCGCGGGAGCCTACGAGCAGTACTTC	CASSLIAGAYEQYF
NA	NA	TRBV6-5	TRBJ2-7	TGTGCCAGCACAGGGGAAATTCTCTACGAGCAGTACTTC	CASTGEILYEQYF
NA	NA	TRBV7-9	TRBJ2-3	TGTGCCAGCAGCTTAGACTTCACAGATACGCAGTATTTT	CASSLDFTDTQYF
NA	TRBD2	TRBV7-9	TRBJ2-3	TGTGCCAGCAGCTTTTTAGAGATTGCTAGCGGGGGCAGCACAGATACGCAGTATTTT	CASSFLEIASGGSTDTQYF
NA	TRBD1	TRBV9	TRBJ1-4	TGTGCCAGCAGCGTGACAGGGGGTTCGGAAAAACTGTTTTTT	CASSVTGGSEKLFF
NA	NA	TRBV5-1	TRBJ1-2	TGCGCCAGCAGCTTGGGGACAAGGGCACTCATGGGTAACTATGGCTACACCTTC	CASSLGTRALMGNYGYTF
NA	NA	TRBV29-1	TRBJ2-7	TGCAGCGCTCGGACGGACAGCCGTGGCGACGAGCAGTACTTC	CSARTDSRGDEQYF
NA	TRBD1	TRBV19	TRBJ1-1	TGTGCCAGTAGAGGATTTACAGGGGGCGGAACTGAAGCTTTCTTT	CASRGFTGGGTEAFF
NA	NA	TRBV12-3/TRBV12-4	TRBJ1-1	TGTGCCACTCCGGGACCGCGGGGCGCTGAAGCTTTCTTT	CATPGPRGAEAFF
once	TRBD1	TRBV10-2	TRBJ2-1	TGCGCCAGCAGTGAGAGGGACAGGGGGTTAAATGAGCAGTTCTTC	CASSERDRGLNEQFF
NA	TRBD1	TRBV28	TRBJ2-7	TGTGCCAGCAGTCCAACGACAGGGGACTACGAGCAGTACTTC	CASSPTTGDYEQYF
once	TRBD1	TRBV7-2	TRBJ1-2	TGTGCCAGCAGCTTAGCAGGGACAGGGGTACATGGCTACACCTTC	CASSLAGTGVHGYTF
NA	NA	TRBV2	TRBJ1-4	TGTGCCAGCAGTGATCGGAGGGATTCCGAAAAACTGTTTTTT	CASSDRRDSEKLFF
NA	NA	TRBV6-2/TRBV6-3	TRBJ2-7	TGTGCCAGCAGTTACTGGGGCGGAGCCTACGAGCAGTACTTC	CASSYWGGAYEQYF
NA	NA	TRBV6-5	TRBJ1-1	TGTGCCAGCAGTTACTCTACAGGGAGCACTGAAGCTTTCTTT	CASSYSTGSTEAFF
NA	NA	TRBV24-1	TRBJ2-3	TGTGCCACCAGTGCAGCGGGCACAGATACGCAGTATTTT	CATSAAGTDTQYF
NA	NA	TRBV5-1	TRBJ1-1	TGCGCCAGCAGCGACCCCTGGCGGGGGGAAACTGAAGCTTTCTTT	CASSDPWRGETEAFF
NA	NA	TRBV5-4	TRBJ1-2	TGTGCCAGCAGCCCCCGGGGGGCAAAATGGTACTATGGCTACACCTTC	CASSPRGAKWYYGYTF
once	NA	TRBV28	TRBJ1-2	TGTGCCAGCAGTTTTATTAACTATGGCTACACCTTC	CASSFINYGYTF
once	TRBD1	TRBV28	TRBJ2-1	TGTGCCACCGACGCGACAGGGAAGGATGAGCAGTTCTTC	CATDATGKDEQFF
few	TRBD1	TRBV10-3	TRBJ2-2	TGTGCCATCAGGGACAGGGGCGACACCGGGGAGCTGTTTTTT	CAIRDRGDTGELFF
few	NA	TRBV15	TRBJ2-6	TGTGCCACCAGCAGAGATCGGGAGTCTGGGGCCAACGTCCTGACTTTC	CATSRDRESGANVLTF
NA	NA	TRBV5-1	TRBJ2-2	TGCGCCAGCAGCTTAGGACAGCACACCGGGGAGCTGTTTTTT	CASSLGQHTGELFF
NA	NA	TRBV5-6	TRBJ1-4	TGTGCCAGCAGCTTGTATCTGACCGGACAGCCTGAAAAACTGTTTTTT	CASSLYLTGQPEKLFF
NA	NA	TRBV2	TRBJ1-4	TGTGCCAGCAGCCGAGACTCTAATGAAAAACTGTTTTTT	CASSRDSNEKLFF
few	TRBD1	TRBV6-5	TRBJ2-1	TGTGCCAGCTCCCGGACAGGATACAATGAGCAGTTCTTC	CASSRTGYNEQFF
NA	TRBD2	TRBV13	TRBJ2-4	TGTGCCAGCAGCTTCACAGCGGGGGCCCCTAAACCCAAAAACATTCAGTACTTC	CASSFTAGAPKPKNIQYF
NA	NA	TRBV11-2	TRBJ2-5	TGTGCCAGCAGCTTACCCACAACCGTTTCCCTCAGGGGTAGGGAGACCCAGTACTTC	CASSLPTTVSLRGRETQYF
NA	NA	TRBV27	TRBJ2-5	TGTGCCAGCAGTCCCGGACATGCGAGGACGGAGACCCAGTACTTC	CASSPGHARTETQYF
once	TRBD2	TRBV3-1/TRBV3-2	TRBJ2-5	TGTGCCAGCAGCCCTCTGACTAGCGGGAAAGAGACCCAGTACTTC	CASSPLTSGKETQYF